Shown below are 21 T cell receptor beta chains from a single sample sequenced in a study of control samples from healthy donors and cancer patients. Measured with immunoSEQ multiplex PCR; TCRdb has only the in-frame clones, and not every one. Of more than 60,000 clones listed, roughly 89% are singletons. The sequencing input was PBMCs. These receptor sequences come from a woman between 45 and 60 years old with colorectal cancer.

The chain combines TRBV5-1 with TRBJ2-1; 7 nucleotides match TRBD1. V dropped 4 bases and J dropped 5; count of bases not matched to a gene: 6. Looked up from germline, CDR1 is SGHRS and CDR2 is YFSETQ. The CDR3 length is 14 residues. The CDR3 region has the DNA TGCGCCAGCAGCGGCGGACAGGTCCACAATGAGCAGTTCTTC. This encodes CASSGGQVHNEQFF.

This chain connects TRBV5-1 to TRBJ1-1; D is unclear. Germline CDR1 reads SGHRS; CDR2 reads YFSETQ. This CDR3 has 13 residues. Between the trimmed V and J ends, which lost 5 bases and 1 base, there was a span of 9 bases. This chain's CDR3 is CASRARQNTEAFF. DNA for the CDR3: TGCGCCAGCAGAGCTCGCCAGAACACTGAAGCTTTCTTT.

This chain links TRBV5-5 with TRBJ1-3; unclear D gene. V was trimmed by 0 bases and J by 0 bases, leaving 7 bases between them. Germline loops: CDR1 SGHKS, CDR2 YYEKEE (reference sequence). This CDR3 spans 15 amino acids. For the CDR3, the DNA is TGTGCCAGCAGCTTGGAGGGCCACTCTGGAAACACCATATATTTT. It specifies CASSLEGHSGNTIYF. Drawing the rest from reference TRBV5-5 and TRBJ1-3, the complete variable domain is DAGVTQSPTHLIKTRGQQVTLRCSPISGHKSVSWYQQVLGQGPQFIFQYYEKEERGRGNFPDRFSARQFPNYSSELNVNALLLGDSALYLCASSLEGHSGNTIYFGEGSWLTVV.

V is TRBV5-6 and J is TRBJ2-1; D unclear. This CDR3 contains 11 residues. V dropped 4 bases and J dropped 10 bases, with 9 bases sitting between them. Germline lookup yields CDR1 SGHDT and CDR2 YYEEEE. The CDR3 is CASSIPTEQFF. CDR3 in DNA: TGTGCCAGCAGCATCCCGACAGAGCAGTTCTTC.

The gene calls are TRBV30 and TRBJ2-3; D is perhaps TRBD2 (7 bases). Germline V gives CDR1 GTSNPN, CDR2 SVGIG (reference sequence). With 8 bases removed from V and 6 bases from J, the gap between germline ends came to 30 bases. The length of the CDR3 is 17 residues. Here the CDR3 DNA reads TGTGCCGGGTTGACAGGACTGAGGTGGTTGGGGGGGGATACGCAGTATTTT. This gives the protein CAGLTGLRWLGGDTQYF.

V gene TRBV6-5 combines with J gene TRBJ1-4; D is perhaps TRBD1 (6 bases). Germline V gives CDR1 MNHEY, CDR2 SVGAGI. The CDR3 spans 15 residues. The ends were cut back, 5 bases at V and 0 bases at J, with 10 bases in the middle. DNA for the CDR3: TGTGCCAGCAGTACCCAGGGGACAACTAATGAAAAACTGTTTTTT. It encodes CASSTQGTTNEKLFF.

The chain carries TRBV18 and TRBJ1-1, with no clear D. V lost 0 bases, J lost 9 bases, and 8 bases lay in between. The CDR3 covers 12 residues. Germline CDR1 reads KGHSH; CDR2 reads LQKENI. CDR3 loop: CASSPPNAKAFF. The DNA for the CDR3 is TGTGCCAGCTCACCACCGAACGCTAAAGCTTTCTTT.

This chain links TRBV12-3 or TRBV12-4 with TRBJ1-2; D call uncertain. V was shortened by 6 bases and J by 10 bases, with 18 bases between the two germline ends. CDR3 length: 13 amino acids. The CDR3 DNA is TGTGCCAGCAGATCCGGGAGCTTAGGATCCTACACCTTC. It codes for CASRSGSLGSYTF.

This clone was recorded only once. The V call is TRBV5-1, the J call TRBJ2-1; 8 positions agree with TRBD1. V lost 5 bases, J lost 3 bases, and 4 bases stayed unmatched. Per germline, CDR1 SGHRS and CDR2 YFSETQ. This CDR3 is built from 14 residues. In DNA form, the CDR3 reads TGCGCCAGCAGTCGAGGACAGGGCTACAATGAGCAGTTCTTC. Translated, it gives CASSRGQGYNEQFF.

J is TRBJ2-4 and V is TRBV28; 9 bases agree with TRBD1. Germline CDR1 and CDR2: MDHEN and SYDVKM. After removal of 6 bases from V and 1 base from J, the junction contained 4 bases not matched to a gene. The CDR3 sequence is 15 residues long. The CDR3 here is CASSSQGAAKNIQYF. In DNA, the CDR3 is TGTGCCAGCAGCTCACAGGGGGCGGCCAAAAACATTCAGTACTTC.

This clone was seen once. The chain carries TRBV3-1 (or the pseudogene TRBV3-2) and TRBJ2-1; D not certain. Germline lookup yields CDR1 LGHDT and CDR2 YNNKEL (reference sequence). V lost 4 bases and J 0 bases, leaving 10 bases between the germline ends. CDR3 length: 15 amino acids. The CDR3 DNA reads TGTGCCAGCAGCCTCTTGGCGGTCTCCTACAATGAGCAGTTCTTC. Amino acids: CASSLLAVSYNEQFF.

The J gene is TRBJ1-4, the V gene TRBV20-1; no definite D call. V was cut by 6 bases and J by 8 bases, with 7 bases left in between. The CDR3 is 10 residues long. Germline V gene lookup returns CDR1 DFQATT and CDR2 SNEGSKA (reference sequence). CDR3 sequence: CSASREKLFF. The DNA for the CDR3 is TGCAGTGCCTCACGGGAAAAACTGTTTTTT.

V gene TRBV12-3 or TRBV12-4 combines with J gene TRBJ1-2; D may be TRBD1 (5 bases). The CDR3 runs 13 residues. V shed 6 bases and J shed 5 bases, with 13 bases lying between them. CDR3 in DNA: TGTGCCAGCAGCCCCCAGGGTCATTATGGCTACACCTTC. Translation gives CASSPQGHYGYTF.

The sample holds a few counts of this clone. In DNA form, the CDR3 reads TGTGCCAGCAGCTTACTTCTGGAGAACACTGAAGCTTTCTTT. Protein product: CASSLLLENTEAFF. This chain links TRBV11-1 with TRBJ1-1; no clear D gene. The CDR3 sequence is 14 residues long. The V gene lost 2 bases and the J gene lost 1 base, with 8 bases spanning the gap. In germline, CDR1 is SGHAT, CDR2 FQDESV (reference sequence). The full variable domain, with the rest looked up from reference TRBV11-1 and TRBJ1-1, is EAEVAQSPRYKITEKSQAVAFWCDPISGHATLYWYRQILGQGPELLVQFQDESVVDDSQLPKDRFSAERLKGVDSTLKIQPAELGDSAMYLCASSLLLENTEAFFGQGTRLTVV.

This clone was found a few times. The rearrangement uses TRBV28 and TRBJ1-5; the match to TRBD1 covers 8 bases. The V segment lost 1 base and the J segment 0 bases; nucleotides outside the gene matches: 8. Germline V gives CDR1 MDHEN, CDR2 SYDVKM. The CDR3 spans 18 residues. The CDR3 DNA reads TGTGCCAGCAGTTTATTGCATCCGGGACAGGATAGCAATCAGCCCCAGCATTTT. It specifies CASSLLHPGQDSNQPQHF.

J is TRBJ1-1 and V is TRBV7-2, with D unclear. The germline CDR1 and CDR2 sequences are SGHTA and FQGNSA. V lost 5 bases to trimming and J lost 1 base, with 11 bases between them. CDR3 length equals 14 residues. This chain's CDR3 is CASSHGPANTEAFF. The CDR3 DNA is TGTGCCAGCAGCCATGGACCAGCGAACACTGAAGCTTTCTTT.

This chain connects TRBV7-2 to TRBJ2-7; 7 bases are shared with TRBD2. The V segment lost 4 bases and the J segment 5 bases; nucleotides outside the gene matches: 11. There are 15 residues in the CDR3. Germline CDR1 reads SGHTA; CDR2 reads FQGNSA. The CDR3 DNA sequence: TGTGCCAGCAGCTCCCGAGCGGGGTTTTACCACGAGCAGTACGTC. Translating it yields CASSSRAGFYHEQYV.

V and J are TRBV19 and TRBJ1-3; D is unresolved. V was cut by 5 bases and J by 4 bases, with 15 bases left in between. CDR1 LNHDA and CDR2 SQIVND come from the germline V gene (reference sequence). This CDR3 is 15 amino acids long. Here the CDR3 reads CASSPSEAWGNTIYF. CDR3 bases: TGTGCCAGTAGTCCTTCCGAGGCGTGGGGAAACACCATATATTTT.

V and J are TRBV15 and TRBJ2-1; weak D call: TRBD2 (5 bases). Germline lookup yields CDR1 LNHNV and CDR2 YYDKDF (reference sequence). Trimming left V 0 bases short and J 5 bases short, with 14 bases between. The CDR3 length is 16 residues. The CDR3 DNA reads TGTGCCACCAGCAGAGACCGTGACACGACTAACAATGAGCAGTTCTTC. As protein: CATSRDRDTTNNEQFF.

The gene calls are TRBV7-2 and TRBJ2-1, with 8 nucleotides matching TRBD2. The CDR3 has 14 amino acids. Germline CDR1 is SGHTA and CDR2 is FQGNSA. Germline trimming cut 3 bases from V and 6 bases from J; bases unmatched to any gene: 4. The CDR3 bases are TGTGCCAGCAGCTTCCTTAGCGGGGTCAATGAGCAGTTCTTC. It translates to CASSFLSGVNEQFF.

The gene calls are TRBV19 and TRBJ2-4, with 13 nucleotides matching TRBD2. V was pared by 6 bases and J by 9 bases, with 2 bases of the junction left unmatched. The CDR3 is 13 residues long. Germline V lookup: CDR1 LNHDA, CDR2 SQIVND (reference sequence). This chain's CDR3 is CASRGLAGFIQYF. DNA for the CDR3: TGTGCCAGTAGGGGACTAGCGGGGTTCATTCAGTACTTC. Based on the CDR3 plus reference TRBV19 and TRBJ2-4, the full variable domain is DGGITQSPKYLFRKEGQNVTLSCEQNLNHDAMYWYRQDPGQGLRLIYYSQIVNDFQKGDIAEGYSVSREKKESFPLTVTSAQKNPTAFYLCASRGLAGFIQYFGAGTRLSVL.